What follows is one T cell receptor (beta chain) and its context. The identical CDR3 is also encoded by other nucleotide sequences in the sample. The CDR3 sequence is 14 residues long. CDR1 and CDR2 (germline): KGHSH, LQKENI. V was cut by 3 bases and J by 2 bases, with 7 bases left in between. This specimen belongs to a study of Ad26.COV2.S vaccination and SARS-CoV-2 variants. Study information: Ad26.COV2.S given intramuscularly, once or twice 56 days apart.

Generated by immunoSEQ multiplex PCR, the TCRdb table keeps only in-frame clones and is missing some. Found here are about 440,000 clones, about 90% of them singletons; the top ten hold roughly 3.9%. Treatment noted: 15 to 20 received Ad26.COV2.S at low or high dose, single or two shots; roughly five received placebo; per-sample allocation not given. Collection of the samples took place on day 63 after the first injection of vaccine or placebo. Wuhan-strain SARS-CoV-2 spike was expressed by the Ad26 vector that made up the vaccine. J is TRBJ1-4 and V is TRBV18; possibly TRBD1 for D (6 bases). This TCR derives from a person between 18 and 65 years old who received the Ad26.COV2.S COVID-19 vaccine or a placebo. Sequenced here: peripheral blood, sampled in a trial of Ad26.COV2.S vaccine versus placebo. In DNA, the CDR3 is TGTGCCAGCTCACCGGGGGCTACTAATGAAAAACTGTTTTTT. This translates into CASSPGATNEKLFF.